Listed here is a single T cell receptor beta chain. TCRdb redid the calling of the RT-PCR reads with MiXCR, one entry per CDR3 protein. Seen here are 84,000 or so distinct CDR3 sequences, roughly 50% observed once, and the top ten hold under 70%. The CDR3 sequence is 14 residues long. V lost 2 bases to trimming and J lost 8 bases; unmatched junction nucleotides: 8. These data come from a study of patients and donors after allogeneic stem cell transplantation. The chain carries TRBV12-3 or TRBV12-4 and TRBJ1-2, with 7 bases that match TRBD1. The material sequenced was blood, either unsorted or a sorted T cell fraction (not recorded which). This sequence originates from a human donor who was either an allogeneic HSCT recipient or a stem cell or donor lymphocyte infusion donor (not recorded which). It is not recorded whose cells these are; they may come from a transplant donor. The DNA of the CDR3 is TGTGCCAGCAGTTTAAGGGGGCTCCTGGGCGGCTACACCTTC. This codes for CASSLRGLLGGYTF.